These 7 T cell receptor beta chains were sequenced from one sample in a study of CD8 T cells in Susac syndrome. Random hexamers were used to reverse transcribe the RNA input (about 0.5 to 1 ug). Via MiXCR, TCRdb re-called the immunoSEQ multiplex PCR reads, giving one row per CDR3 protein. The sample records 150,000 to 200,000 distinct CDR3 sequences, approximately 96% being singletons. The material sequenced was CD4+ T cells from PBMCs. The receptors stem from a human donor with multiple sclerosis.

The sample holds one count of this clonotype. This CDR3 reads CASNPWDMNTEAFF. For the CDR3, the DNA is TGTGCCAGCAACCCCTGGGACATGAACACTGAAGCTTTCTTT. The chain links TRBV7-9 to TRBJ1-1, with D possibly being TRBD1 (6 bases). CDR1 and CDR2 (germline): SEHNR, FQNEAQ (reference sequence). The CDR3 extends over 14 amino acids. V lost 7 bases, J lost 0 bases, and 12 bases lay in between.

The chain uses TRBV2 and TRBJ1-3; D call uncertain. This CDR3 contains 14 residues. Trimming shortened V by 8 bases and J by 2 bases, and 13 bases separated the two germline ends. Germline lookup yields CDR1 SNHLY and CDR2 FYNNEI. CDR3 nucleotides: TGTGCCAGCGGACGAGCGGGTACTGGAAACACCATATATTTT. Protein product: CASGRAGTGNTIYF.

This chain uses TRBV23-1 with TRBJ1-5; D unresolved. TRBV23-1 is designated an ORF whose function remains uncertain. V was cut by 11 bases and J by 2 bases, with 10 bases left in between. CDR3 length: 12 amino acids. CDR3: CAQWACNQPQHF. CDR3 in DNA: TGCGCCCAGTGGGCGTGCAATCAGCCCCAGCATTTT.

The chain employs TRBV7-9 and TRBJ2-3; maybe TRBD2 (5 bases). This CDR3 has 15 residues. Deletions cut 5 bases from V and 0 bases from J, with 12 bases between. The germline CDR1 and CDR2 sequences are SEHNR and FQNEAQ (reference sequence). CDR3 coding DNA: TGTGCCAGCAGCCCGCCTGCGGGCAGCACAGATACGCAGTATTTT. Translating gives CASSPPAGSTDTQYF.

Remarks on this clonotype: A read error may produce the germline difference seen at one junction end. The chain combines TRBV2 with TRBJ2-1; D call uncertain. Germline V gene sequence: CDR1 SNHLY, CDR2 FYNNEI. The CDR3 loop spans 12 amino acids. The CDR3 DNA follows: TGCGCCAGCAGAAGCACGTACAATGAGCAGTTCTTC. Translation gives CASRSTYNEQFF.

The rearrangement links TRBV30 to TRBJ1-3; tentatively, D is TRBD1 (6 bases). In germline, CDR1 is GTSNPN, CDR2 SVGIG (reference sequence). The CDR3 totals 15 residues. Trimming removed 2 bases at V and 0 bases at J, with 11 bases between. The CDR3 nucleotides read TGTGCCTGGAGTACCGGACAGTCCTCTGGAAACACCATATATTTT. It codes for CAWSTGQSSGNTIYF. The variable domain in full, completed from reference TRBV30 and TRBJ1-3, reads SQTIHQWPATLVQPVGSPLSLECTVEGTSNPNLYWYRQAAGRGLQLLFYSVGIGQISSEVPQNLSASRPQDRQFILSSKKLLLSDSGFYLCAWSTGQSSGNTIYFGEGSWLTVV.

This chain connects TRBV15 to TRBJ1-6; D may be TRBD1 (6 bases). V gave up 0 bases and J gave up 11 bases, with 17 bases separating them. Germline loops: CDR1 LNHNV, CDR2 YYDKDF (reference sequence). The length of the CDR3 is 16 residues. CDR3 sequence: CATSRDPGGLTPPLHF. The CDR3 DNA reads as TGTGCCACCAGCAGAGATCCGGGGGGCCTAACGCCACCCCTCCACTTT.